The clone carrying this TCR beta chain has only a few counts. These data belong to a study of T cells in Graves' hyperthyroidism and ophthalmopathy. This CDR3 is built from 12 residues. The germline V gene has CDR1 MNHNS and CDR2 SASEGT. The ends were cut back, 7 bases at V and 4 bases at J, with 10 bases in the middle. It was RNA transcripts that yielded the amplified TCR beta CDR3 regions. TCR CDR3 regions were first amplified by RT-PCR with HTBI primers. TCRdb fed the multiplex PCR reads into MiXCR, producing one record per CDR3 protein. The sample yields about 350,000 distinct CDR3 sequences, about a sixth seen once.

The rearrangement uses TRBV6-1 and TRBJ1-1; D uncertain. The receptor comes from a woman aged 40 to 50 with Graves' ophthalmopathy. Sequenced material: blood. The CDR3 nucleotides read TGTGCCAGCATGGAGGGTTTCACTGAAGCTTTCTTT. Translating gives CASMEGFTEAFF.